These T cell receptor beta chains were read from a single sample in a study of blood T cell repertoires in COVID-19. The data were produced by immunoSEQ multiplex PCR, yet TCRdb's version contains in-frame clones alone and is incomplete. The table has 180,000 or so clones, about 88% seen once; the top ten hold 0.77%. Input material: PBMCs or T cells enriched from blood (not recorded which). The receptors were sampled from a woman under 30 who had recovered from COVID-19. The CDR3 runs from the conserved cysteine through the conserved F or W. D genes are given only for firm matches. Not all rows give a size; the values are once, few, many and, for expanded clones, a class.

size,V,D,J,CDR3,DNA
NA,TRBV7-2,NA,TRBJ2-1,CASSLARGSYNEQFF,TGTGCCAGCAGCTTAGCGCGGGGCTCCTACAATGAGCAGTTCTTC
NA,TRBV30,TRBD2,TRBJ2-1,CAWSQGLAGGEQFF,TGTGCCTGGAGCCAAGGATTAGCGGGGGGTGAGCAGTTCTTC
NA,TRBV28,TRBD1,TRBJ1-5,CASSRDSFNQPQHF,TGTGCCAGCAGTCGGGACAGCTTCAATCAGCCCCAGCATTTT
NA,TRBV4-1,TRBD1,TRBJ1-2,CASSQEPKGAPPYGYTF,TGCGCCAGCAGCCAAGAGCCGAAGGGGGCCCCTCCCTATGGCTACACCTTC
NA,TRBV27,NA,TRBJ1-4,CASSAPGRGNEKLFF,TGTGCCAGCAGTGCCCCGGGACGGGGGAATGAAAAACTGTTTTTT
NA,TRBV28,NA,TRBJ2-6,CASSFWSSGANVLTF,TGTGCCAGCAGTTTTTGGAGCTCTGGGGCCAACGTCCTGACTTTC
NA,TRBV5-1,NA,TRBJ2-1,CASSLRSPEQFF,TGCGCCAGCAGCTTGAGGAGCCCTGAGCAGTTCTTC
NA,TRBV12-2,NA,TRBJ1-2,CASRLGPHRDPNYGYTF,TGTGCAAGTCGCTTAGGCCCCCACAGGGACCCTAACTATGGCTACACCTTC
NA,TRBV10-2,TRBD1,TRBJ1-1,CASTQTGYTEAFF,TGCGCCAGCACCCAGACAGGGTACACTGAAGCTTTCTTT
NA,TRBV5-1,NA,TRBJ2-3,CASSLRFTDTQYF,TGCGCCAGCAGCTTGCGGTTCACAGATACGCAGTATTTT
NA,TRBV6-5,TRBD2,TRBJ2-7,CASGSGSSYEQYF,TGTGCCAGCGGGAGCGGGAGCTCCTACGAGCAGTACTTC
NA,TRBV7-2,NA,TRBJ2-5,CASSLDLAGETQYF,TGTGCCAGCAGCTTAGATCTAGCAGGAGAGACCCAGTACTTC
NA,TRBV6-5,NA,TRBJ2-5,CASSRDTHTQYF,TGTGCCAGCAGCAGGGACACTCACACCCAGTACTTC
NA,TRBV5-5,TRBD1,TRBJ2-2,CASSLTGANTGELFF,TGTGCCAGCAGCTTGACAGGGGCTAACACCGGGGAGCTGTTTTTT
NA,TRBV5-1,TRBD1,TRBJ2-5,CASRSGTGAFQETQYF,TGCGCCAGCAGGTCAGGGACAGGCGCTTTCCAAGAGACCCAGTACTTC
NA,TRBV18,NA,TRBJ1-3,CASSEVPGNTIYF,TGTGCCAGCTCCGAGGTTCCAGGAAACACCATATATTTT
NA,TRBV7-8,TRBD1,TRBJ2-5,CASRGQGNWAGTQYF,TGTGCCAGCAGGGGACAGGGAAATTGGGCGGGGACCCAGTACTTC
NA,TRBV30,TRBD2,TRBJ2-7,CAWLQNGGNEQYF,TGTGCCTGGTTACAGAACGGGGGGAACGAGCAGTACTTC
NA,TRBV19,NA,TRBJ2-1,CASILDSSSSGDTNEQFF,TGTGCCAGTATTTTGGATTCCTCAAGTTCGGGTGATACAAATGAGCAGTTCTTC
NA,TRBV7-3,NA,TRBJ2-1,CASSLGESSYNEQFF,TGTGCCAGCAGCTTAGGAGAGAGCTCCTACAATGAGCAGTTCTTC
NA,TRBV27,TRBD1,TRBJ2-1,CASSPSPGQGALYNEQFF,TGTGCCAGCAGTCCCAGCCCGGGACAGGGCGCTTTGTACAATGAGCAGTTCTTC
NA,TRBV7-3,NA,TRBJ2-3,CASSLGWQTDTQYF,TGTGCCAGCAGCTTAGGTTGGCAGACAGATACGCAGTATTTT
NA,TRBV18,TRBD2,TRBJ2-1,CASSPGTSDEQFF,TGTGCCAGCTCCCCAGGGACTAGCGATGAGCAGTTCTTC
NA,TRBV28,NA,TRBJ2-7,CASSFVLTESYEQYF,TGTGCCAGCAGTTTTGTATTGACGGAGAGCTACGAGCAGTACTTC
once,TRBV2,NA,TRBJ2-2,CAIRTISNTGELFF,TGTGCCATTCGGACTATCTCGAACACCGGGGAGCTGTTTTTT
NA,TRBV11-3,TRBD1,TRBJ2-6,CASSSGQAGANVLTF,TGTGCCAGCAGCTCGGGACAGGCTGGGGCCAACGTCCTGACTTTC
NA,TRBV7-9,TRBD2,TRBJ2-5,CASSPRGVGQETQYF,TGTGCCAGCAGCCCCCGGGGGGTAGGGCAAGAGACCCAGTACTTC
NA,TRBV5-6,TRBD1,TRBJ2-7,CASSLGSGQGNYEQYF,TGTGCCAGCAGCTTGGGGTCCGGACAGGGGAACTACGAGCAGTACTTC
NA,TRBV7-2,NA,TRBJ2-2,CASSLAGVWTGELFF,TGTGCCAGCAGCTTAGCGGGAGTGTGGACCGGGGAGCTGTTTTTT
NA,TRBV5-6,TRBD1,TRBJ2-2,CASSLWDRGMPGELFF,TGTGCCAGCAGCTTGTGGGACAGGGGGATGCCCGGGGAGCTGTTTTTT
NA,TRBV9,NA,TRBJ1-5,CASRGAVDQHQPQHF,TGTGCCAGCAGGGGGGCAGTCGACCAGCATCAGCCCCAGCATTTT
NA,TRBV9,TRBD2,TRBJ2-7,CASSVAGSSGSPAYEQYF,TGTGCCAGCAGCGTAGCCGGGTCTAGCGGGAGCCCGGCCTACGAGCAGTACTTC
NA,TRBV15,NA,TRBJ1-2,CATSSSVENGYTF,TGTGCCACCAGCAGCTCCGTAGAGAACGGCTACACCTTC
NA,TRBV19,NA,TRBJ2-5,CASSADRLGAQYF,TGTGCCAGTAGTGCAGACAGGCTAGGGGCCCAGTACTTC
NA,TRBV12-3/TRBV12-4,NA,TRBJ1-2,CASVPSGVYGYTF,TGTGCCAGCGTACCCTCAGGCGTCTATGGCTACACCTTC
NA,TRBV4-1,NA,TRBJ2-7,CASSQEGYSSYEQYF,TGCGCCAGCAGCCAAGAGGGCTACTCCTCCTACGAGCAGTACTTC
NA,TRBV6-4,NA,TRBJ2-1,CATRSASRQFF,TGTGCCACCAGGAGCGCGTCAAGGCAGTTCTTC
NA,TRBV10-3,TRBD2,TRBJ2-7,CAAEREGLREQYF,TGTGCCGCCGAGCGGGAGGGCCTCCGGGAGCAGTACTTC
NA,TRBV7-2,NA,TRBJ1-1,CASSLEGWFEAFF,TGTGCCAGCAGCTTGGAGGGTTGGTTTGAAGCTTTCTTT
once,TRBV28,NA,TRBJ2-1,CASSLNEQFF,TGTGCCAGCAGTCTCAATGAGCAGTTCTTC
NA,TRBV28,TRBD1,TRBJ1-3,CASSLLTGGSGNTIYF,TGTGCCAGCAGTTTACTTACAGGGGGCTCTGGAAACACCATATATTTT
once,TRBV5-6,NA,TRBJ2-1,CASSLAGLSSYNEQFF,TGTGCCAGCAGCCTCGCGGGACTGAGCTCCTACAATGAGCAGTTCTTC
once,TRBV18,NA,TRBJ2-5,CASSPLYTGETQYF,TGTGCCAGCTCACCACTATACACGGGGGAGACCCAGTACTTC
many,TRBV4-3,TRBD1,TRBJ2-2,CASSPDRVNTGELFF,TGCGCCAGCAGCCCGGACAGGGTCAACACCGGGGAGCTGTTTTTT
NA,TRBV4-1,TRBD1,TRBJ1-2,CASSQVPGTGPAGYGYTF,TGCGCCAGCAGCCAAGTCCCGGGGACAGGGCCCGCCGGCTATGGCTACACCTTC
NA,TRBV5-4,NA,TRBJ2-1,CASSTTPGSSFLRDNGQFF,TGTGCCAGCAGCACAACACCAGGGTCTTCCTTTCTAAGGGACAATGGGCAGTTCTTC
few,TRBV6-5,NA,TRBJ1-4,CASSSTDRPGKLFF,TGTGCCAGCAGTTCCACTGACAGGCCGGGAAAACTGTTTTTT
NA,TRBV28,TRBD1,TRBJ2-3,CASSSRRTGKLSDTQYF,TGTGCCTCCTCGTCCAGACGGACAGGGAAATTATCTGATACGCAGTATTTT
NA,TRBV6-1,TRBD2,TRBJ2-5,CASSEKAGGSETQYF,TGTGCCAGCAGTGAAAAGGCGGGAGGGTCGGAGACCCAGTACTTC